These T cell receptor beta chains were read from a single sample in a study of CD8 T cells in Susac syndrome. One entry per CDR3 protein, called by TCRdb with MiXCR from the immunoSEQ multiplex PCR reads. The sample lists approximately 120,000 distinct CDR3 sequences; roughly 96% were seen once. Material for sequencing was CD4+ T cells from PBMCs. The receptors originated from a human donor in good health. Both conserved end residues are part of each CDR3. D genes are given only for firm matches. The listing skips clone size in some rows; elsewhere it reads once, few, many or a size class.

abundance	j_gene	v_gene	d_gene	CDR3aa	CDR3nt
.	TRBJ2-7	TRBV7-3	.	CASSLMPTYEQYF	TGTGCCAGCAGCTTAATGCCCACCTACGAGCAGTACTTC
.	TRBJ2-3	TRBV18	.	CASSPYLPDTQYF	TGTGCCAGCTCACCCTATCTCCCAGATACGCAGTATTTT
.	TRBJ2-5	TRBV7-2	TRBD2	CASSHSGSQETQYF	TGTGCCAGCAGCCATAGCGGGAGCCAAGAGACCCAGTACTTC
.	TRBJ1-1	TRBV6-5	.	CASSNSGGAFF	TGTGCCAGCAGTAACTCAGGCGGAGCTTTCTTT
.	TRBJ2-3	TRBV9	.	CASSVSWGGTDTQYF	TGTGCCAGCAGCGTATCCTGGGGGGGCACAGATACGCAGTATTTT
.	TRBJ1-5	TRBV2	TRBD1	CASRRGNRGQDQPQHF	TGTGCCAGCAGGAGGGGTAACAGGGGGCAGGATCAGCCCCAGCATTTT
.	TRBJ2-1	TRBV2	.	CASIPGPPSSYNEQFF	TGTGCCAGCATACCCGGACCGCCGAGCTCCTACAATGAGCAGTTCTTC
.	TRBJ1-1	TRBV30	.	CAWSVSQGITEAFF	TGTGCCTGGAGCGTCTCCCAGGGAATCACTGAAGCTTTCTTT
.	TRBJ2-7	TRBV3-1	.	CASSQGGRLVSYEQYF	TGTGCCAGCAGCCAAGGGGGGAGGCTCGTCTCCTACGAGCAGTACTTC
.	TRBJ2-5	TRBV29-1	TRBD1	CSVRAQGAGETQYF	TGCAGCGTGAGGGCCCAGGGGGCGGGAGAGACCCAGTACTTC
.	TRBJ1-2	TRBV15	TRBD1	CAIGGDSLSYGYTF	TGTGCCATAGGAGGGGACAGCCTAAGCTATGGCTACACCTTC
.	TRBJ2-1	TRBV7-3	.	CASSPIARGRNEQFF	TGTGCCAGCAGCCCAATAGCAAGAGGTCGGAATGAGCAGTTCTTC
.	TRBJ2-3	TRBV6-5	TRBD2	CASSYSSGGGPTDTQYF	TGTGCCAGCAGTTACTCATCTGGGGGAGGGCCCACAGATACGCAGTATTTT
.	TRBJ1-2	TRBV20-1	.	CSARIPGRGYTF	TGCAGTGCTAGGATTCCGGGACGTGGCTACACCTTC
.	TRBJ1-2	TRBV4-2	.	CASSQDSTRALYGYTF	TGTGCCAGCAGCCAAGATAGTACCCGAGCCCTCTATGGCTACACCTTC
.	TRBJ2-2	TRBV29-1	TRBD1	CSVLGTGAGGELFF	TGCAGCGTTCTCGGGACAGGGGCCGGCGGGGAGCTGTTTTTT
.	TRBJ2-7	TRBV12-3/TRBV12-4	TRBD2	CASGRDYGEQYF	TGTGCCAGCGGCCGGGACTATGGCGAGCAGTACTTC
.	TRBJ1-2	TRBV4-2	.	CASSQDAYGYTF	TGTGCCAGCAGCCAAGATGCCTATGGCTACACCTTC
.	TRBJ1-5	TRBV2	.	CASTPTGASLQPQHF	TGTGCCAGCACTCCGACCGGGGCCAGTTTACAGCCCCAGCATTTT
.	TRBJ1-3	TRBV20-1	TRBD1	CSAQAGTGPNTIYF	TGCAGTGCCCAGGCCGGGACAGGGCCGAACACCATATATTTT
.	TRBJ2-5	TRBV4-1	TRBD2	CASSLGGLGETQYF	TGCGCCAGCAGCCTTGGGGGACTAGGAGAGACCCAGTACTTC
once	TRBJ1-1	TRBV12-3/TRBV12-4	TRBD1	CASSPRTGENTEAFF	TGTGCCAGCAGTCCCCGGACAGGGGAGAACACTGAAGCTTTCTTT
.	TRBJ2-7	TRBV24-1	.	CATSDYGVTYEQYF	TGTGCCACCAGTGATTACGGGGTGACCTACGAGCAGTACTTC
.	TRBJ2-7	TRBV7-7	.	CASSPRLGVSYEQYF	TGTGCTAGCAGCCCGAGACTGGGAGTCTCCTACGAGCAGTACTTC
.	TRBJ2-2	TRBV3-1	TRBD1	CASTGTANTGELFF	TGTGCCAGTACCGGGACAGCGAACACCGGGGAGCTGTTTTTT
.	TRBJ2-3	TRBV7-2	TRBD1	CASSVYRGLGTDTQYF	TGTGCCAGCAGCGTCTACAGGGGGCTGGGCACAGATACGCAGTATTTT
.	TRBJ2-7	TRBV7-2	TRBD2	CASSSPGTKFYEQYF	TGTGCCAGCAGCTCACCCGGGACTAAATTTTACGAGCAGTACTTC
.	TRBJ1-5	TRBV18	TRBD1	CASSADRGESQPQHF	TGTGCCAGCTCAGCCGACAGGGGTGAAAGTCAGCCCCAGCATTTT
.	TRBJ2-3	TRBV27	TRBD2	CASSSPSGRRLNTDTQYF	TGTGCCAGCAGTTCGCCTAGCGGACGGAGGCTCAACACAGATACGCAGTATTTT
.	TRBJ1-2	TRBV28	.	CASSPPGLYGYTF	TGTGCCAGCAGTCCCCCGGGCCTCTATGGCTACACCTTC
.	TRBJ2-4	TRBV4-2	TRBD1	CASSQGTGGDGKNIQYF	TGTGCCAGCAGCCAAGGGACAGGGGGCGATGGAAAAAACATTCAGTACTTC
.	TRBJ2-5	TRBV2	TRBD2	CASSEGLAGETQYF	TGTGCCAGCAGTGAAGGACTAGCGGGAGAGACCCAGTACTTC
.	TRBJ1-5	TRBV6-2/TRBV6-3	.	CASSYSGNGINQPQHF	TGTGCCAGCAGTTACTCGGGGAACGGCATCAATCAGCCCCAGCATTTT
.	TRBJ2-3	TRBV7-2	.	CASSLRPPPGGTDTQYF	TGTGCCAGCAGCCTAAGACCCCCTCCAGGGGGCACAGATACGCAGTATTTT
.	TRBJ1-3	TRBV12-3/TRBV12-4	TRBD1	CASSLSAGGGNTIYF	TGTGCCAGCAGTTTATCAGCAGGGGGAGGAAACACCATATATTTT
.	TRBJ2-7	TRBV28	TRBD2	CASRTSGYEQYF	TGTGCCAGCAGAACTAGCGGCTACGAGCAGTACTTC
.	TRBJ2-5	TRBV5-1	TRBD2	CASSSLTSGQETQYF	TGCGCCAGCAGCTCATTGACTAGCGGACAAGAGACCCAGTACTTC
.	TRBJ2-7	TRBV3-1	TRBD1	CASSQRQGDGDEQYF	TGTGCCAGCAGCCAAAGACAGGGGGACGGCGACGAGCAGTACTTC
.	TRBJ2-5	TRBV12-3/TRBV12-4	TRBD1	CASSHRGDRGETQYF	TGTGCCAGCAGTCACCGAGGGGACAGGGGAGAGACCCAGTACTTC
once	TRBJ2-3	TRBV7-9	.	CASSLAGAKFIDTQYF	TGTGCCAGCAGCTTAGCCGGGGCCAAGTTCATCGATACGCAGTATTTT
.	TRBJ1-1	TRBV13	.	CASSSRPGTEAFF	TGTGCCAGCAGTTCCAGACCGGGCACTGAAGCTTTCTTT
once	TRBJ1-1	TRBV2	.	CASRGIGFFEAFF	TGTGCCAGCAGGGGGATTGGGTTCTTTGAAGCTTTCTTT
.	TRBJ2-7	TRBV15	TRBD2	CATSRDGTSGTSYEQYF	TGTGCCACCAGCAGAGATGGGACTAGCGGGACCTCCTACGAGCAGTACTTC
.	TRBJ2-7	TRBV6-5	TRBD2	CASSLAGGPYEQYF	TGTGCCAGCAGTTTAGCGGGGGGGCCCTACGAGCAGTACTTC
.	TRBJ2-3	TRBV29-1	TRBD1	CSDSTGGANTQYF	TGCAGCGACTCGACAGGGGGCGCGAATACGCAGTATTTT
.	TRBJ2-5	TRBV29-1	TRBD1	CSVAVGQGYETQYF	TGCAGCGTTGCAGTCGGACAGGGGTACGAGACCCAGTACTTC
.	TRBJ2-4	TRBV18	TRBD1	CASSVDRVGGAKNIQYF	TGTGCCAGCTCAGTGGACAGGGTTGGCGGGGCCAAAAACATTCAGTACTTC
.	TRBJ2-1	TRBV25-1	.	CARWGNEQFF	TGTGCCAGATGGGGGAATGAGCAGTTCTTC
.	TRBJ2-5	TRBV4-1	TRBD2	CASSQLAGLETQYF	TGCGCCAGCAGCCAACTAGCGGGACTAGAGACCCAGTACTTC
.	TRBJ1-2	TRBV5-4	.	CASSLRPDRIGGYTF	TGTGCCAGCAGCTTACGTCCCGACAGGATCGGGGGCTACACCTTC
.	TRBJ2-3	TRBV6-1	TRBD2	CASSEDGGVAGTDTQYF	TGTGCCAGCAGTGAGGACGGAGGGGTAGCGGGAACAGATACGCAGTATTTT
.	TRBJ2-1	TRBV6-5	TRBD2	CASSRGTSGSNEQFF	TGTGCCAGCAGTCGCGGGACTAGCGGGAGCAATGAGCAGTTCTTC
.	TRBJ1-2	TRBV29-1	.	CSVERAGATFNGYTF	TGCAGCGTTGAACGGGCAGGAGCAACTTTTAATGGCTACACCTTC
few	TRBJ2-3	TRBV7-2	TRBD2	CASSLAQRGGRDTQYF	TGTGCCAGCAGCTTAGCGCAGCGGGGGGGCAGGGATACGCAGTATTTT
.	TRBJ1-4	TRBV3-1	.	CASSQDLREKLFF	TGTGCCAGCAGCCAAGATCTGAGGGAAAAACTGTTTTTT
.	TRBJ2-3	TRBV5-1	TRBD1	CASSATGQSTDTQYF	TGCGCCAGCAGCGCAACGGGACAGAGCACAGATACGCAGTATTTT
.	TRBJ2-7	TRBV20-1	.	CSARARGSFPEQYF	TGCAGTGCTAGAGCACGAGGATCCTTTCCCGAGCAGTACTTC
.	TRBJ1-2	TRBV29-1	.	CSVEGPGGGYTF	TGCAGCGTTGAAGGGCCGGGGGGAGGCTACACCTTC
.	TRBJ2-5	TRBV7-8	TRBD1	CASSPWTGVVQETQYF	TGTGCCAGCAGCCCTTGGACAGGGGTTGTCCAAGAGACCCAGTACTTC